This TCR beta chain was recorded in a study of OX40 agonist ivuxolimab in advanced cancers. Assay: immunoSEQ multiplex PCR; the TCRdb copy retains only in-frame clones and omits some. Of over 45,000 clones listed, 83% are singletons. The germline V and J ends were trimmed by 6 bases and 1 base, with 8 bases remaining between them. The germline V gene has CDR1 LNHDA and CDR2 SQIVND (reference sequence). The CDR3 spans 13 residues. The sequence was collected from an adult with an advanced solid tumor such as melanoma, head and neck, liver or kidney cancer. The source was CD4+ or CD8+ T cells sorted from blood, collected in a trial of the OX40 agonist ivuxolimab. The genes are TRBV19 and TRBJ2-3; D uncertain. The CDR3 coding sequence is TGTGCCAGTAGACGAAGTCGCACAGATACGCAGTATTTT. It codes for CASRRSRTDTQYF. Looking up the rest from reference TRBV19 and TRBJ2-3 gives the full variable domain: DGGITQSPKYLFRKEGQNVTLSCEQNLNHDAMYWYRQDPGQGLRLIYYSQIVNDFQKGDIAEGYSVSREKKESFPLTVTSAQKNPTAFYLCASRRSRTDTQYFGPGTRLTVL.